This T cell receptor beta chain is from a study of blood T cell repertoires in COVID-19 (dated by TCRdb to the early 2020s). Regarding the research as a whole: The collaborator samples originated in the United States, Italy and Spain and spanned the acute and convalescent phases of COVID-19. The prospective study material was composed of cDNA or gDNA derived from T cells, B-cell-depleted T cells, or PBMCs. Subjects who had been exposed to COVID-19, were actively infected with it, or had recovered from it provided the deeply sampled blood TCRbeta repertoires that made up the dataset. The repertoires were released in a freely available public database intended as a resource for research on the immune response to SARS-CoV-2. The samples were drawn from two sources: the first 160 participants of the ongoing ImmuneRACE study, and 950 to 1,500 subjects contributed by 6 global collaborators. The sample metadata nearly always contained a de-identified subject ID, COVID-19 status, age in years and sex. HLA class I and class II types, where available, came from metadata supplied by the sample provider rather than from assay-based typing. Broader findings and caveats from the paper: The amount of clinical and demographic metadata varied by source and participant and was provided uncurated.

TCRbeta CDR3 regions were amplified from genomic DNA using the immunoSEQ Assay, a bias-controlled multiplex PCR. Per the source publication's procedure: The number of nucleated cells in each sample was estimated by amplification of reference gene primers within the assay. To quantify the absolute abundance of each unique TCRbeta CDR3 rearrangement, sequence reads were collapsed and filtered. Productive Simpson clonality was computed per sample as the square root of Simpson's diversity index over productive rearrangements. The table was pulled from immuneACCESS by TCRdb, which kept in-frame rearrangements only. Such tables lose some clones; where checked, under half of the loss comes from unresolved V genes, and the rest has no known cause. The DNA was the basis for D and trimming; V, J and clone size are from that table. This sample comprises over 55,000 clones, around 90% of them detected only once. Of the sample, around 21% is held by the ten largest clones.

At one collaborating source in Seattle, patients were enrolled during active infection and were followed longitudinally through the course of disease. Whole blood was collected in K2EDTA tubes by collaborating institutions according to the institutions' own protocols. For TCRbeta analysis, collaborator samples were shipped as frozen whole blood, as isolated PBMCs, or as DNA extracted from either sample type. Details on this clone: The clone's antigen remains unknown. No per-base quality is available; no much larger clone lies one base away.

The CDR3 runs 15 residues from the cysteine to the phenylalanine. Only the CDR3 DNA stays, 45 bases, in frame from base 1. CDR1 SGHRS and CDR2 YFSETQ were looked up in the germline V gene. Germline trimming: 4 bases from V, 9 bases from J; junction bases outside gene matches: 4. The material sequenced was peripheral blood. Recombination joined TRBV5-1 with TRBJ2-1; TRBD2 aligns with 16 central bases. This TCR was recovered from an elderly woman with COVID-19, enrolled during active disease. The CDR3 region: CASSPGLAGGREQFF. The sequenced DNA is TGCGCCAGCAGCCCGGGACTAGCGGGGGGGCGTGAGCAGTTCTTC.